Shown below are 3 T cell receptor beta chains from a single sample sequenced in a study of blood T cell repertoires in COVID-19. The method was immunoSEQ multiplex PCR; TCRdb's version includes in-frame clones alone and lacks a portion of them. The table lists a few hundred thousand clones, 85% to 90% of them singletons. Source material: peripheral blood. The source is a man aged 25-45 years with acute or convalescent COVID-19.

The J gene is TRBJ1-6, the V gene TRBV18; D remains unclear. V was cut by 8 bases and J by 7 bases, with 12 bases left in between. The germline CDR1 and CDR2 sequences are KGHSH and LQKENI. CDR3 size: 13 residues. CDR3 protein: CASRDLQNSPLHF. The CDR3 DNA sequence: TGTGCCAGCCGGGATCTACAGAATTCACCCCTCCACTTT.

This chain uses TRBV18 with TRBJ1-4; D is unclear. V lost 3 bases and J lost 0, with 11 bases in between. This CDR3 has 16 amino acids. The germline CDR1 and CDR2 sequences are KGHSH and LQKENI. CDR3 sequence (DNA): TGTGCCAGCTCACCCGACGGACTTGCAACTAATGAAAAACTGTTTTTT. It codes for CASSPDGLATNEKLFF.

This clone was counted a few times. The rearrangement joins TRBV7-3 to TRBJ2-1, with TRBD2 matching over 14 bases. This CDR3 has 15 amino acids. V lost 5 bases, J lost 10 bases, and 7 bases stayed unmatched. The germline V gene encodes CDR1 SGHTA and CDR2 FQGTGA. This CDR3 reads CASSPSGLAGDEQFF. CDR3 nucleotides: TGTGCCAGCAGCCCCTCGGGACTAGCGGGAGACGAGCAGTTCTTC.